This T cell receptor (beta chain) stems from a study of blood T cell repertoires in COVID-19. Study as a whole: Samples taken during acute and convalescent COVID-19 were collected in the United States, Italy and Spain.

V lost 0 bases, J lost 4 bases, and 12 bases stayed unmatched. The germline V gene encodes CDR1 SGHRS and CDR2 YFSETQ. There are 19 residues in the CDR3. Measured with immunoSEQ multiplex PCR; TCRdb has only the in-frame clones, and not every one. This repertoire shows 80,000 or so clones, about 80% found once; its top ten account for more than 4%. Sequencing used peripheral blood. The clonotype was recovered from a woman aged 70-85 years with acute or convalescent COVID-19. V is TRBV5-1 and J is TRBJ2-1; TRBD2 aligns across 11 bases. This CDR3 is CASSLVGALLAGVYNEQFF. The CDR3 nucleotides are TGCGCCAGCAGCTTGGTTGGAGCCCTACTAGCGGGGGTTTACAATGAGCAGTTCTTC.